This is a list of T cell receptor beta chains from one sample in a study of PD-L1 blockade in urothelial cancer. The protocol was immunoSEQ multiplex PCR, while the TCRdb copy is restricted to in-frame clones and leaves out a portion. The sample includes nearly 30,000 clones, approximately 87% of them seen just once. The specimen comprised PBMCs, sampled around atezolizumab (anti-PD-L1) treatment. The source is a man between 45 and 60 years old with urothelial cancer. CDR3s include the opening cysteine and the closing phenylalanine or tryptophan. Each record gives: J gene, V gene, D gene, clone size, CDR3 protein, CDR3 DNA. D genes are given only for firm matches. Size tells how often a clone was seen (once, few, many) or the class of an expanded clone, and some rows leave it out.

J gene: TRBJ2-5; V gene: TRBV15; D gene: TRBD2; clone size: few; CDR3 protein: CATSREGSGRFQYF; CDR3 DNA: TGTGCCACCAGCAGAGAGGGTAGCGGGAGGTTCCAGTACTTC
J gene: TRBJ2-3; V gene: TRBV9; D gene: TRBD2; clone size: .; CDR3 protein: CASSSRGGGGTDTQYF; CDR3 DNA: TGTGCCAGCAGCTCTCGGGGGGGTGGGGGCACAGATACGCAGTATTTT
J gene: TRBJ2-5; V gene: TRBV10-3; D gene: TRBD2; clone size: .; CDR3 protein: CAIASGRDQETQYF; CDR3 DNA: TGTGCCATTGCTAGCGGGAGGGATCAAGAGACCCAGTACTTC
J gene: TRBJ1-4; V gene: TRBV30; D gene: .; clone size: .; CDR3 protein: CAWNSQGRRATNEKLFF; CDR3 DNA: TGTGCCTGGAACTCCCAAGGAAGACGGGCAACTAATGAAAAACTGTTTTTT
J gene: TRBJ2-1; V gene: TRBV11-2; D gene: .; clone size: .; CDR3 protein: CASSLVGRRATYNEQFF; CDR3 DNA: TGTGCCAGCAGCTTAGTTGGGAGGCGGGCCACCTACAATGAGCAGTTCTTC
J gene: TRBJ2-7; V gene: TRBV28; D gene: .; clone size: .; CDR3 protein: CASILNGQGSSMYF; CDR3 DNA: TGTGCCAGCATCTTGAACGGTCAGGGTTCTAGTATGTACTTC
J gene: TRBJ2-5; V gene: TRBV7-2; D gene: TRBD1; clone size: .; CDR3 protein: CASSLALGQGRETQYF; CDR3 DNA: TGTGCCAGCAGCTTAGCGCTCGGACAGGGGCGGGAGACCCAGTACTTC
J gene: TRBJ1-6; V gene: TRBV11-2; D gene: TRBD1; clone size: once; CDR3 protein: CASSPGGLLSYNSPLHF; CDR3 DNA: TGTGCCAGCAGCCCAGGGGGATTACTCTCCTATAATTCACCCCTCCACTTT
J gene: TRBJ2-5; V gene: TRBV27; D gene: TRBD2; clone size: .; CDR3 protein: CASSPKTSGRGETQYF; CDR3 DNA: TGTGCCAGCAGTCCAAAGACTAGCGGGAGAGGTGAGACCCAGTACTTC
J gene: TRBJ2-1; V gene: TRBV11-2; D gene: .; clone size: .; CDR3 protein: CASSLILRDEQFF; CDR3 DNA: TGTGCCAGCAGCTTAATTTTGCGGGATGAGCAGTTCTTC
J gene: TRBJ2-3; V gene: TRBV9; D gene: TRBD2; clone size: .; CDR3 protein: CASSRLAARTDTQYF; CDR3 DNA: TGTGCCAGCAGCAGACTAGCGGCCCGCACAGATACGCAGTATTTT
J gene: TRBJ2-1; V gene: TRBV27; D gene: .; clone size: .; CDR3 protein: CASRPADRRRDDEQFF; CDR3 DNA: TGTGCCAGCAGACCAGCCGACAGACGGCGGGACGATGAGCAGTTCTTC
J gene: TRBJ2-6; V gene: TRBV6-4; D gene: .; clone size: .; CDR3 protein: CASSECDRPSGANVLTF; CDR3 DNA: TGTGCCAGCAGTGAATGCGACAGACCCTCTGGGGCCAACGTCCTGACTTTC
J gene: TRBJ1-3; V gene: TRBV9; D gene: .; clone size: .; CDR3 protein: CASSVVGADGNTIYF; CDR3 DNA: TGTGCCAGCAGCGTAGTGGGGGCGGATGGAAACACCATATATTTT
J gene: TRBJ1-1; V gene: TRBV6-1; D gene: .; clone size: .; CDR3 protein: CASSEVPRLTEAFF; CDR3 DNA: TGTGCCAGCAGTGAAGTACCACGACTCACTGAAGCTTTCTTT
J gene: TRBJ2-3; V gene: TRBV29-1; D gene: .; clone size: .; CDR3 protein: CSVNGLSADTQYF; CDR3 DNA: TGCAGCGTTAATGGACTGTCAGCAGATACGCAGTATTTT
J gene: TRBJ1-1; V gene: TRBV9; D gene: TRBD1; clone size: few; CDR3 protein: CASSVEGQGYTEAFF; CDR3 DNA: TGTGCCAGCAGCGTAGAGGGACAGGGTTACACTGAAGCTTTCTTT
J gene: TRBJ1-2; V gene: TRBV28; D gene: TRBD1; clone size: .; CDR3 protein: CASRVQGVASYGYTF; CDR3 DNA: TGTGCCAGCAGGGTACAGGGGGTAGCGTCTTATGGCTACACCTTC
J gene: TRBJ2-2; V gene: TRBV6-1; D gene: .; clone size: .; CDR3 protein: CASESDLLNTGELFF; CDR3 DNA: TGTGCCAGCGAATCTGACTTACTGAACACCGGGGAGCTGTTTTTT
J gene: TRBJ2-5; V gene: TRBV5-5; D gene: TRBD2; clone size: .; CDR3 protein: CASSLLKRGGETQYF; CDR3 DNA: TGTGCCAGCAGCCTCCTCAAGCGGGGGGGGGAGACCCAGTACTTC
J gene: TRBJ2-7; V gene: TRBV7-9; D gene: TRBD2; clone size: once; CDR3 protein: CASSRIEGLARQYF; CDR3 DNA: TGTGCCAGCAGCCGTATCGAAGGACTAGCTAGGCAGTACTTC
J gene: TRBJ2-5; V gene: TRBV5-4; D gene: TRBD1; clone size: .; CDR3 protein: CASAQGKETQYF; CDR3 DNA: TGTGCCAGCGCACAGGGGAAAGAGACCCAGTACTTC
J gene: TRBJ2-3; V gene: TRBV5-4; D gene: .; clone size: .; CDR3 protein: CASPSAGPAGDTQYF; CDR3 DNA: TGTGCCAGCCCCTCGGCCGGGCCCGCGGGAGATACGCAGTATTTT
J gene: TRBJ2-4; V gene: TRBV5-1; D gene: .; clone size: .; CDR3 protein: CASSGGLEAKNIQYF; CDR3 DNA: TGCGCCAGCAGCGGGGGACTCGAGGCCAAAAACATTCAGTACTTC